One sample yielded the 32 T cell receptor beta chains listed below, sequenced in a study of shared T cell receptors in the human thymus. The assay was immunoSEQ multiplex PCR, and TCRdb's table has in-frame clones only and misses some. This sample carries about 660,000 clones, approximately 87% of them seen once, and the ten largest clones take about 0.01%. These records were also assigned to another study, of human thymus T cells.

Sequenced: thymocytes. The receptors here all came from a boy under three years old with a congenital heart defect.

This clone has a handful of counts. The rearrangement uses TRBV28 and TRBJ2-1; 10 positions match TRBD2. There are 15 residues in the CDR3. V trimming: 6 bases; J trimming: 5 bases; junction bases outside the gene matches: 7. Germline CDR1 reads MDHEN; CDR2 reads SYDVKM. The CDR3 DNA is TGTGCCAGCAGCCGAAGCGGGAGGGTCCACAATGAGCAGTTCTTC. Amino acids: CASSRSGRVHNEQFF.

This clone was seen only a few times. The genes are TRBV6-1 and TRBJ2-5; 8 bases fit TRBD2. The CDR3 length is 15 residues. Germline V gives CDR1 MNHNS, CDR2 SASEGT. V dropped 2 bases and J dropped 1; count of bases not matched to a gene: 3. Here the CDR3 reads CASSERTSSQETQYF. The CDR3 DNA reads as TGTGCCAGCAGTGAAAGGACTAGCAGCCAAGAGACCCAGTACTTC.

J is TRBJ1-2 and V is TRBV6-6; D is ambiguous. Germline CDR1 is MNHNY and CDR2 is SVGAGI (reference sequence). CDR3 length: 14 amino acids. V gave up 11 bases and J gave up 1 base, with 17 bases separating them. The CDR3 sequence is CALGGEDDNYGYTF. In DNA, the CDR3 is TGTGCCCTCGGTGGGGAGGACGATAACTATGGCTACACCTTC.

The chain links TRBV19 to TRBJ1-2; 8 nucleotides agree with TRBD1. Germline V gives CDR1 LNHDA, CDR2 SQIVND (reference sequence). Losses at the gene ends were 11 bases for V and 3 bases for J; bases not matched to a gene: 8. The CDR3 spans 13 residues. The CDR3 nucleotides read TGTGCCTCATCCCGGGACAGGTACTATGGCTACACCTTC. It translates to CASSRDRYYGYTF.

This rearrangement joins TRBV27 to TRBJ2-3; D gene uncertain. Germline V gene sequence: CDR1 MNHEY, CDR2 SMNVEV (reference sequence). Trimming stripped 3 bases from V and 5 bases from J, with 12 bases between. The CDR3 sequence is 14 residues long. CDR3 nucleotide sequence: TGTGCCAGCAGTTTCAGAAAGAAAAAAGATACGCAGTATTTT. Translating gives CASSFRKKKDTQYF.

The chain uses TRBV4-1 and TRBJ2-1; D possibly corresponds to TRBD2 (5 bases). CDR1 and CDR2 (germline): MGHRA, YSYEKL. This CDR3 has 15 amino acids. The germline V and J ends were trimmed by 0 bases and 5 bases, with 11 bases remaining between them. CDR3 DNA sequence: TGCGCCAGCAGCCAAGATTACGACGGGAACAATGAGCAGTTCTTC. Translation gives CASSQDYDGNNEQFF.

The chain has TRBV19 and TRBJ1-5; 11 bases fit TRBD1. CDR1 LNHDA and CDR2 SQIVND come from the germline V gene (reference sequence). The V segment lost 8 bases and the J segment 5 bases; nucleotides outside the gene matches: 8. The CDR3 length is 15 residues. CDR3: CASSQGTGGYQPQHF. The CDR3 nucleotides are TGTGCCAGTTCTCAAGGGACAGGGGGGTATCAGCCCCAGCATTTT.

V gene TRBV2 combines with J gene TRBJ2-3; 7 bases agree with TRBD1. Germline V gene sequence: CDR1 SNHLY, CDR2 FYNNEI. The ends lost 3 bases at V and 0 bases at J; junction bases unmatched: 3. The CDR3 is 15 amino acids. The CDR3 bases are TGTGCCAGCAGTGAGGGGACAGAGAGCACAGATACGCAGTATTTT. This codes for CASSEGTESTDTQYF.

CDR3 amino acids: CASRPGTGGDWETQYF. The CDR3 DNA reads as TGCGCCAGCAGGCCCGGGACAGGGGGCGACTGGGAGACCCAGTACTTC. This chain joins TRBV5-1 and TRBJ2-5; 12 bases line up with TRBD1. V gave up 5 bases and J gave up 5 bases; unmatched junction bases: 10. CDR3 length: 16 amino acids. The germline gives CDR1 SGHRS, CDR2 YFSETQ.

This chain connects TRBV4-2 to TRBJ1-5; D possibly corresponds to TRBD1 (5 bases). Germline V lookup: CDR1 LGHNA, CDR2 YNFKEQ. V dropped 1 base and J dropped 4 bases, with 11 bases sitting between them. CDR3 length: 15 residues. The CDR3 is CASSQAQVLNQPQHF. In nucleotides, the CDR3 is TGTGCCAGCAGCCAAGCACAGGTCCTTAATCAGCCCCAGCATTTT.

The CDR3 here is CASMARLIQETQYF. Here the CDR3 DNA reads TGTGCCAGTATGGCGCGGCTCATCCAAGAGACCCAGTACTTC. J is TRBJ2-5 and V is TRBV19; D uncertain. This CDR3 spans 14 amino acids. Germline CDR1 reads LNHDA; CDR2 reads SQIVND (reference sequence). Trimming stripped 7 bases from V and 1 base from J, with 13 bases between.

The V and J genes are TRBV19 and TRBJ1-5; tentative D call: TRBD1 (5 bases). The germline V and J ends were trimmed by 5 bases and 4 bases, with 9 bases remaining between them. The CDR3 extends over 13 amino acids. Germline V CDR1 and CDR2: LNHDA, SQIVND (reference sequence). This CDR3 reads CASSGHKNQPQHF. The CDR3 nucleotides read TGTGCCAGTAGTGGACACAAGAATCAGCCCCAGCATTTT.

The CDR3 nucleotides read TGTGCCAGCAGCGGCGGGGCCCGCTCCTATGGCTACACCTTC. It is translated as CASSGGARSYGYTF. The chain is built from TRBV7-2 and TRBJ1-2, with D perhaps matching TRBD1 (5 bases). Trimming stripped 5 bases from V and 4 bases from J, with 14 bases between. Looked up from germline, CDR1 is SGHTA and CDR2 is FQGNSA. The CDR3 has 14 amino acids.

The chain has TRBV5-1 and TRBJ2-1; 14 nucleotides line up with TRBD2. This CDR3 is built from 20 residues. V was clipped by 4 bases and J by 2 bases; unmatched bases: 14. From germline, CDR1 is SGHRS and CDR2 YFSETQ. Here the CDR3 reads CASSGNPGLAGDGAYNEQFF. CDR3 DNA sequence: TGCGCCAGCAGCGGCAATCCGGGACTAGCGGGAGATGGCGCCTACAATGAGCAGTTCTTC.

The chain employs TRBV28 and TRBJ2-2, with unresolved D. CDR1 is MDHEN, CDR2 SYDVKM, per germline. The CDR3 covers 13 residues. Trimming cost V 4 bases and J 3 bases, with 6 bases left between them. The CDR3 nucleotides read TGTGCCAGCAGTTCCTATTACACCGGGGAGCTGTTTTTT. Encoded protein: CASSSYYTGELFF.

The rearrangement uses TRBV19 and TRBJ2-7, with 7 bases fitting TRBD1. The germline V gene has CDR1 LNHDA and CDR2 SQIVND (reference sequence). The length of the CDR3 is 15 residues. V lost 2 bases, J lost 0 bases, and 4 bases stayed unmatched. CDR3 nucleotide sequence: TGTGCCAGTAGTATACCGGGACAGAGCTCCTACGAGCAGTACTTC. It codes for CASSIPGQSSYEQYF.

This chain uses TRBV11-3 with TRBJ2-7; D is unclear. Germline CDR1 reads SGHNT; CDR2 reads YENEEA. V was shortened by 4 bases and J by 3 bases, with 7 bases between the two germline ends. This CDR3 contains 12 residues. CDR3 in DNA: TGTGCCAGCAGCTCCAAGAGCTACGAGCAGTACTTC. Protein product: CASSSKSYEQYF.

The V gene is TRBV10-3, the J gene TRBJ1-1; D gene ambiguous. V lost 4 bases, J lost 0 bases, and 9 bases lay in between. Germline V gene sequence: CDR1 ENHRY, CDR2 SYGVKD. CDR3 length: 14 amino acids. For the CDR3, the DNA is TGTGCCATCAGTGGAGGCGGGATGAACACTGAAGCTTTCTTT. This encodes CAISGGGMNTEAFF.

The chain has TRBV9 and TRBJ2-1; tentative D call: TRBD2 (7 bases). The germline CDR1 and CDR2 sequences are SGDLS and YYNGEE. The CDR3 spans 16 residues. The germline V and J ends were trimmed by 1 base and 10 bases, with 21 bases remaining between them. CDR3 loop: CASSVLPWAGASEQFF. In nucleotides, the CDR3 is TGTGCCAGCAGCGTACTCCCCTGGGCGGGGGCCTCCGAGCAGTTCTTC.

In this sample, this clone turned up once. Here the CDR3 reads CASSSRTSGSYNEQFF. CDR3 DNA: TGTGCCAGCAGCTCCCGGACTAGCGGCTCCTACAATGAGCAGTTCTTC. The chain joins TRBV7-2 to TRBJ2-1; 10 positions match TRBD2. From germline, CDR1 is SGHTA and CDR2 FQGNSA. After removal of 4 bases from V and 0 bases from J, the junction contained 3 bases not matched to a gene. The CDR3 covers 16 residues.

The CDR3: CAIRTGGAETQYF. Written as DNA, the CDR3 is TGTGCCATCCGGACAGGGGGCGCGGAGACCCAGTACTTC. This chain uses TRBV7-9 with TRBJ2-5; 11 nucleotides line up with TRBD1. Germline CDR1 SEHNR, CDR2 FQNEAQ (reference sequence). J lost 5 bases, V lost 10 bases, and 6 bases had no gene match. The CDR3 contains 13 residues.

Here the CDR3 reads CASRVGQQPQHF. In nucleotides, the CDR3 is TGTGCCAGTAGGGTGGGGCAACAGCCCCAGCATTTT. The chain couples TRBV19 to TRBJ1-5; tentatively, D is TRBD1 (5 bases). V was clipped by 6 bases and J by 7 bases, with 10 bases between them. This CDR3 contains 12 residues. Germline V lookup: CDR1 LNHDA, CDR2 SQIVND (reference sequence).

The CDR3 spells CASSQFRTSGAWGNGELFF. The CDR3 coding sequence is TGCGCCAGCAGCCAATTTCGGACTAGCGGGGCCTGGGGGAACGGGGAGCTGTTTTTT. V gene TRBV4-3 combines with J gene TRBJ2-2; TRBD2 aligns across 12 bases. With 2 bases clipped from V and 7 bases from J, the junction kept 14 bases outside the gene matches. Germline-derived CDR1 and CDR2 are LGHNA and YSLEER. The CDR3 is 19 amino acids.

The chain employs TRBV19 and TRBJ2-7, with 8 bases that match TRBD2. With V trimmed by 6 bases and J by 2 bases, 3 bases remained unmatched. Germline V gene sequence: CDR1 LNHDA, CDR2 SQIVND (reference sequence). The CDR3 consists of 13 residues. This CDR3 is CASRLAVTYEQYF. CDR3 DNA: TGTGCCAGTAGACTAGCGGTAACCTACGAGCAGTACTTC.

This clone was seen only once. The rearrangement joins TRBV28 to TRBJ2-4, with D possibly being TRBD2 (5 bases). From germline, CDR1 is MDHEN and CDR2 SYDVKM. The CDR3 has 16 residues. Deletions cut 0 bases from V and 0 bases from J, with 9 bases between. The CDR3 reads CASSLCTGLAKNIQYF. The CDR3 DNA is TGTGCCAGCAGTTTATGTACCGGACTAGCCAAAAACATTCAGTACTTC.

The CDR3 DNA sequence: TGCGCCAGCAGCCCCCGGCCGCACAGGGGGCGGGAAAAACTGTTTTTT. This gives the protein CASSPRPHRGREKLFF. The J gene is TRBJ1-4, the V gene TRBV4-3; 9 bases agree with TRBD1. Trimming at V came to 4 bases and at J to 8 bases, leaving 11 bases not matched to a gene. Germline CDR1 is LGHNA and CDR2 is YSLEER. CDR3 length: 16 residues.

This clone was counted between two and nine times. The chain has TRBV30 and TRBJ2-3, with TRBD2 matching 7 bases. The V gene end was trimmed by 1 base and the J gene end by 4 bases; junction bases not matched to a gene: 11. This CDR3 spans 16 amino acids. The germline V gene has CDR1 GTSNPN and CDR2 SVGIG (reference sequence). CDR3 protein: CAWSEKVGAGPDTQYF. In nucleotides, the CDR3 is TGTGCCTGGAGTGAAAAGGTTGGAGCGGGGCCAGATACGCAGTATTTT.

The chain carries TRBV28 and TRBJ2-1, with 10 bases matching TRBD1. In germline, CDR1 is MDHEN, CDR2 SYDVKM. The ends lost 6 bases at V and 8 bases at J; junction bases unmatched: 1. The CDR3 is made up of 12 amino acids. In DNA form, the CDR3 reads TGTGCCAGCAGGGGGACAGGGGATGAGCAGTTCTTC. Its protein is CASRGTGDEQFF. The full variable domain, with the rest looked up from reference TRBV28 and TRBJ2-1, is DVKVTQSSRYLVKRTGEKVFLECVQDMDHENMFWYRQDPGLGLRLIYFSYDVKMKEKGDIPEGYSVSREKKERFSLILESASTNQTSMYLCASRGTGDEQFFGPGTRLTVL.

J is TRBJ1-1 and V is TRBV5-1; D call uncertain. The CDR3 consists of 14 residues. CDR1 and CDR2 (germline): SGHRS, YFSETQ. V was cut by 4 bases and J by 0 bases, with 10 bases left in between. CDR3 sequence (DNA): TGCGCCAGCAGCCAACACCCCATGAACACTGAAGCTTTCTTT. This gives the protein CASSQHPMNTEAFF. Full variable domain (remainder filled in from reference TRBV5-1 and TRBJ1-1): KAGVTQTPRYLIKTRGQQVTLSCSPISGHRSVSWYQQTPGQGLQFLFEYFSETQRNKGNFPGRFSGRQFSNSRSEMNVSTLELGDSALYLCASSQHPMNTEAFFGQGTRLTVV.

The J gene is TRBJ2-7, the V gene TRBV4-2; TRBD2 agrees at 8 bases. The CDR3 has 14 amino acids. V lost 4 bases and J lost 6; bases outside the gene matches: 8. Germline loops: CDR1 LGHNA, CDR2 YNFKEQ. This chain's CDR3 is CASSPPGLETEQYF. DNA for the CDR3: TGTGCCAGCAGCCCTCCGGGACTAGAGACCGAGCAGTACTTC.

The chain has TRBV5-8 and TRBJ2-3, with 12 nucleotides matching TRBD2. V shed 5 bases and J 0 bases; nucleotides not matched to a gene: 7. The CDR3 is 17 amino acids. Per the germline V gene, CDR1 is SGHTS and CDR2 is YDEGEE. CDR3 sequence reads: CASRRGLAGFSTDTQYF. CDR3 nucleotides: TGTGCCAGCAGGCGCGGACTAGCGGGATTTAGCACAGATACGCAGTATTTT.

This chain joins TRBV15 and TRBJ1-1; tentatively, D is TRBD1 (6 bases). Germline loops: CDR1 LNHNV, CDR2 YYDKDF (reference sequence). The germline V and J ends were trimmed by 8 bases and 2 bases, with 18 bases remaining between them. CDR3 length: 15 amino acids. The CDR3 spells CATRPVGTRNTEAFF. CDR3 coding DNA: TGTGCCACCCGTCCGGTGGGGACACGTAACACTGAAGCTTTCTTT.